This passage covers 2 T cell receptor beta chains from one sample sequenced in a study of CD8 T cells in Susac syndrome. Reverse transcription of about 0.5 to 1 ug RNA was carried out with random hexamers. TCRdb fed the immunoSEQ multiplex PCR reads into MiXCR, producing one record per CDR3 protein. The sample shows about 240,000 distinct CDR3 sequences, 96% of them seen only once. Material for sequencing was CD4+ T cells from PBMCs. Receptor source: a human donor with Susac syndrome.

As for this clonotype: The junction shows a germline mismatch at one end, possibly a read error. This chain links TRBV7-9 with TRBJ2-1; D ambiguous. CDR3 length equals 11 residues. The V gene's germline CDR1 is SEHNR and CDR2 FQNEAQ (reference sequence). CDR3 region: CASSSDNEQFF. The DNA of the CDR3 is TGTGCCAGCAGCTCCGACAATGAGCAGTTCTTC.

The chain is built from TRBV24-1 and TRBJ2-1, with D uncertain. The CDR3 length is 12 residues. Germline V gene lookup returns CDR1 KGHDR and CDR2 SFDVKD. Deletions cut 3 bases from V and 6 bases from J, with 5 bases between. CDR3 residues: CATSDVTNEQFF. The CDR3 DNA is TGTGCCACCAGTGATGTGACCAATGAGCAGTTCTTC.